These 28 T cell receptor beta chains originate from one sample sequenced in a study of cytomegalovirus exposure and HLA in healthy donors. Vbeta (60) and Jbeta (13) primers were used in the PCR. This table comes from immunoSEQ multiplex PCR, and its TCRdb copy is limited to in-frame clones, with some not included. The sample comprises 150,000 to 200,000 clones, under 80% of which are singletons, and 13% rests with the top ten. Sequencing was performed on PBMCs. Every receptor here comes from a woman aged 45-65 years in good health and CMV-seropositive.

The chain is built from TRBV9 and TRBJ1-4; a weak D match, TRBD1 (6 bases). The germline V gene has CDR1 SGDLS and CDR2 YYNGEE. This CDR3 is built from 14 residues. V lost 0 bases to trimming and J lost 8 bases, with 11 bases between them. CDR3 loop: CASSVGGGWEKLFF. CDR3 nucleotide sequence: TGTGCCAGCAGCGTAGGAGGGGGTTGGGAAAAACTGTTTTTT.

The V gene is TRBV4-1, the J gene TRBJ1-5, with 8 positions matching TRBD1. Germline V gene sequence: CDR1 MGHRA, CDR2 YSYEKL. The ends lost 3 bases at V and 2 bases at J; junction bases unmatched: 3. The CDR3 is 15 amino acids. The CDR3 DNA sequence: TGCGCCAGCAGCCACGTACAGGGGGGCAATCAGCCCCAGCATTTT. Its protein product is CASSHVQGGNQPQHF.

V gene TRBV6-5 combines with J gene TRBJ1-2; D is unresolved. CDR1 and CDR2 (germline): MNHEY, SVGAGI. Trimming removed 10 bases at V and 6 bases at J, with 18 bases between. This CDR3 has 13 amino acids. Written as DNA, the CDR3 is TGTGCCACCGGAGACTTGTCGAAGAATGGCTACACCTTC. Protein product: CATGDLSKNGYTF.

The V and J genes are TRBV2 and TRBJ1-5; TRBD1 matches 7 bases. The V and J ends lost 8 bases and 3 bases, in that order; junction bases with no gene match: 10. Germline V gene sequence: CDR1 SNHLY, CDR2 FYNNEI. This CDR3 contains 15 residues. The CDR3 DNA sequence: TGTGCCAGCGGACAAACGGGACAGATCAATCAGCCCCAGCATTTT. This gives the protein CASGQTGQINQPQHF.

V usage is TRBV30 and J usage is TRBJ2-1, with TRBD1 matching over 8 bases. CDR3 length equals 13 residues. Germline V gene sequence: CDR1 GTSNPN, CDR2 SVGIG (reference sequence). V gave up 3 bases and J gave up 9 bases; unmatched junction bases: 7. CDR3 nucleotides: TGTGCCTGGAGCGGACAGGGAGAGAGTGAGCAGTTCTTC. It codes for CAWSGQGESEQFF.

V is TRBV27 and J is TRBJ2-5; 7 positions match TRBD1. Looked up from germline, CDR1 is MNHEY and CDR2 is SMNVEV (reference sequence). The CDR3 runs to 15 residues. After removal of 0 bases from V and 4 bases from J, the junction contained 5 bases not matched to a gene. The CDR3 sequence: CASSLSPTGVETQYF. Here the CDR3 DNA reads TGTGCCAGCAGTTTATCCCCCACAGGGGTAGAGACCCAGTACTTC.

CDR3 nucleotides: TGTGCCTGGGAACGGGCCGCAGGGGGTCGCCAAGAGACCCAGTACTTC. Its protein product is CAWERAAGGRQETQYF. V usage is TRBV30 and J usage is TRBJ2-5; 7 bases fit TRBD1. Germline-derived CDR1 and CDR2 are GTSNPN and SVGIG (reference sequence). Losses at the gene ends were 5 bases for V and 1 base for J; bases not matched to a gene: 13. This CDR3 spans 16 amino acids.

V and J are TRBV30 and TRBJ1-5; TRBD1 aligns across 8 bases. The CDR3 consists of 17 residues. The J segment lost 0 bases and the V segment lost 6 bases, leaving 13 bases of the junction unmatched. CDR1 GTSNPN and CDR2 SVGIG come from the germline V gene (reference sequence). The CDR3 DNA follows: TGTGCCTGCCGGGAGAAAGACAGGGGTTATAGCAATCAGCCCCAGCATTTT. It codes for CACREKDRGYSNQPQHF.

The chain is built from TRBV6-1 and TRBJ1-2; D is undetermined. V lost 2 bases and J lost 8, with 12 bases in between. The germline CDR1 and CDR2 sequences are MNHNS and SASEGT. The CDR3 is made up of 13 amino acids. For the CDR3, the DNA is TGTGCCAGCAGTGAACCGGGAGCTCGCGGCTACACCTTC. This translates into CASSEPGARGYTF.

This clone was detected once. This chain uses TRBV2 with TRBJ2-2; a weak D match, TRBD1 (5 bases). Looked up from germline, CDR1 is SNHLY and CDR2 is FYNNEI. The length of the CDR3 is 11 residues. V lost 2 bases to trimming and J lost 14 bases, with 9 bases between them. The chain's CDR3 is CASSEYDRLFF. In nucleotides, the CDR3 is TGTGCCAGCAGTGAATACGACAGACTGTTTTTT.

For the CDR3, the DNA is TGTGCCAGCAGCTTGGGGCCGGGACAAGGAAACACCATATATTTT. Its protein product is CASSLGPGQGNTIYF. The chain combines TRBV5-4 with TRBJ1-3; the D gene is possibly TRBD1 (6 bases). Trimming took 0 bases from V and 4 from J, leaving 11 bases between them. CDR3 length: 15 residues. CDR1 is SGHNT and CDR2 is YYREEE in the germline V gene (reference sequence).

This rearrangement joins TRBV28 to TRBJ1-5; TRBD1 might be the D (5 bases). V shed 6 bases and J shed 1 base, with 19 bases lying between them. This CDR3 spans 17 amino acids. The germline V gene has CDR1 MDHEN and CDR2 SYDVKM. In nucleotides, the CDR3 is TGTGCCAGCAGGGGACCGGGGGGGAACAGAAGCAATCAGCCCCAGCATTTT. Its translation is CASRGPGGNRSNQPQHF.

The J gene is TRBJ2-5, the V gene TRBV7-9; TRBD1 matches at 8 bases. Germline V CDR1 and CDR2: SEHNR, FQNEAQ (reference sequence). The CDR3 contains 15 residues. With V trimmed by 3 bases and J by 3 bases, 6 bases remained unmatched. This chain's CDR3 is CASSLGTGQKETQYF. The CDR3 region has the DNA TGTGCCAGCAGCTTGGGGACAGGTCAAAAAGAGACCCAGTACTTC.

This clone was seen more than once but under ten times. The chain carries TRBV2 and TRBJ2-3; TRBD1 aligns across 8 bases. The CDR3 runs 15 residues. The V gene end was trimmed by 5 bases and the J gene end by 3 bases; junction bases not matched to a gene: 7. Germline CDR1 reads SNHLY; CDR2 reads FYNNEI. CDR3 bases: TGTGCCAGCAGTCTGTCACAGGGGGTGACAGATACGCAGTATTTT. This sequence encodes CASSLSQGVTDTQYF.

The chain joins TRBV21-1 to TRBJ1-5; the DNA was not compared with TRBD1, the D call given in the table. TRBV21-1 counts as a pseudogene. The CDR3 loop spans 16 amino acids. CDR3 nucleotides: TGTGCCAGCACTCGGACAGGGCCTTATAGCAATCAGCCCCAGCATTTT. This sequence encodes CASTRTGPYSNQPQHF.

The genes are TRBV7-8 and TRBJ2-4; a possible D gene is TRBD1 (5 bases). Germline V gives CDR1 SGHVS, CDR2 FQNEAQ. This CDR3 region has 14 residues. Trimming removed 1 base from V and 10 bases from J, with 14 bases in between. CDR3 residues: CASSLGPTGDIQYF. The CDR3 DNA reads as TGTGCCAGCAGCTTAGGGCCCACAGGTGATATTCAGTACTTC.

V is TRBV7-9 and J is TRBJ1-2; D might be TRBD1 (6 bases). V lost 4 bases and J lost 6, with 9 bases in between. The length of the CDR3 is 12 residues. Germline V gene lookup returns CDR1 SEHNR and CDR2 FQNEAQ (reference sequence). The CDR3 is CASSSYRDGYTF. Here the CDR3 DNA reads TGTGCCAGCAGCTCCTACAGGGATGGCTACACCTTC.

The chain recombines TRBV6-5 with TRBJ1-2; D may be TRBD1 (5 bases). Germline CDR1 and CDR2: MNHEY and SVGAGI. V lost 2 bases and J 2 bases, leaving 12 bases between the germline ends. The CDR3 sequence is 15 residues long. The CDR3 spells CASSYRQPLNYGYTF. For the CDR3, the DNA is TGTGCCAGCAGTTACAGACAGCCACTGAACTATGGCTACACCTTC.

The rearrangement uses TRBV29-1 and TRBJ2-5; TRBD2 matches 13 bases. The V gene's germline CDR1 is SQVTM and CDR2 ANQGSEA. Unmatched junction bases numbered 8, after V lost 8 bases and J lost 5 bases. The CDR3 has 14 residues. CDR3: CSLTSGGALETQYF. The CDR3 nucleotides are TGCAGCCTCACTAGCGGGGGGGCCCTGGAGACCCAGTACTTC.

V and J are TRBV6-5 and TRBJ1-2, with D possibly being TRBD1 (6 bases). CDR3 length: 15 residues. Trimming pared 6 bases from V and 8 bases from J, leaving 22 bases between. Germline V lookup: CDR1 MNHEY, CDR2 SVGAGI. The CDR3 loop is CASRRRGGGYGGYTF. The CDR3 DNA reads TGTGCCAGCAGACGCAGAGGGGGGGGGTACGGAGGCTACACCTTC.

This clone was detected only once. The chain employs TRBV4-2 and TRBJ1-5, with a tentative D call TRBD1 (5 bases). The CDR3 length is 15 residues. V dropped 0 bases and J dropped 5 bases, with 11 bases sitting between them. Germline assignment: CDR1 LGHNA and CDR2 YNFKEQ. DNA of the CDR3: TGTGCCAGCAGCCAAGATTCCAGGGTTGATCAGCCCCAGCATTTT. Its translation: CASSQDSRVDQPQHF.

The chain uses TRBV7-8 and TRBJ1-1; 7 nucleotides align to TRBD1. V lost 2 bases to trimming and J lost 8 bases; unmatched junction nucleotides: 5. Germline loops: CDR1 SGHVS, CDR2 FQNEAQ. This CDR3 region has 13 residues. For the CDR3, the DNA is TGTGCCAGCAGCTTAATAGGACAGGCCGAAGCTTTCTTT. This translates into CASSLIGQAEAFF.

The genes are TRBV10-3 and TRBJ2-3, with 7 positions matching TRBD1. Germline CDR1 reads ENHRY; CDR2 reads SYGVKD. The V and J ends lost 3 bases and 5 bases, in that order; junction bases with no gene match: 5. The CDR3 length is 14 residues. The CDR3 DNA reads as TGTGCCATCAGTGAAGGAAGGGGGCAAGATACGCAGTATTTT. It yields the protein CAISEGRGQDTQYF.

This chain connects TRBV6-1 to TRBJ1-1; TRBD1 matches at 8 bases. CDR1 is MNHNS and CDR2 is SASEGT in the germline V gene. J gave up 5 bases and V 7 bases, and 9 bases lay outside the gene matches. The CDR3 length is 14 residues. The chain's CDR3 is CASIRGQGKTEAFF. For the CDR3, the DNA is TGTGCCAGCATCCGAGGACAGGGAAAAACTGAAGCTTTCTTT.

The chain couples TRBV5-5 to TRBJ1-1; tentative D call: TRBD1 (5 bases). Germline V gene lookup returns CDR1 SGHKS and CDR2 YYEKEE (reference sequence). V was trimmed by 4 bases and J by 5 bases, leaving 15 bases between them. The CDR3 totals 14 residues. The CDR3, as DNA: TGTGCCAGCAGCGCTGTCCAGCCAGGGACTGAAGCTTTCTTT. This codes for CASSAVQPGTEAFF.

The gene calls are TRBV21-1 and TRBJ2-7; TRBD1, as called in the table, went unchecked against the DNA. TRBV21-1 is noted as a pseudogene. The CDR3 spans 14 residues. CDR3 sequence reads: CASSNRGSTYEQYF. In nucleotides, the CDR3 is TGTGCCAGCAGCAACAGGGGGTCGACCTACGAGCAGTACTTC.

The V and J genes are TRBV11-2 and TRBJ1-2; TRBD1 might be the D (5 bases). The CDR3 has 17 residues. Germline-derived CDR1 and CDR2 are SGHAT and FQNNGV. V was cut by 4 bases and J by 1 base, with 19 bases left in between. CDR3 DNA sequence: TGTGCCAGCAGCTCGAGGACGGGGGACCGACTTAACTATGGCTACACCTTC. It codes for CASSSRTGDRLNYGYTF.

The chain carries TRBV12-5 and TRBJ2-4; TRBD2 aligns across 11 bases. The ends lost 6 bases at V and 5 bases at J; junction bases unmatched: 3. The CDR3 loop spans 14 amino acids. Germline V CDR1 and CDR2: LGHNT, FRNRAP. The CDR3 region has the DNA TGTGCTAGTGGCCCTAGCGGGGGGCAAAACATTCAGTACTTC. It encodes CASGPSGGQNIQYF.